These T cell receptor beta chains were read from a single sample in a study of CD8 T cells in ankylosing spondylitis. TCRdb independently ran MiXCR on the 5' RACE reads; one entry per CDR3 protein. Seen here are 650,000 to 800,000 distinct CDR3 sequences, about 20% observed once, and the top ten hold around 19%. Sequencing was done on a sample of blood, either unsorted or a sorted T cell fraction (not recorded which). The receptor source for this set is a male donor with ankylosing spondylitis. CDR3s include the opening cysteine and the closing phenylalanine or tryptophan. Each record gives: V gene, J gene, clone size, D gene, CDR3 protein, CDR3 DNA. The D gene is left open where the match is weak. Clone size appears in some rows only: once, few, many, or a class for an expanded clone.

TRBV4-3	TRBJ1-4	few	-	CASSQDTTASNEKLFF	TGCGCCAGCAGCCAAGATACGACGGCCTCAAATGAAAAACTGTTTTTT
TRBV5-1	TRBJ2-7	-	-	CASSLERTPGEQYF	TGCGCCAGCAGCTTGGAGCGGACCCCAGGCGAGCAGTACTTC
TRBV20-1	TRBJ2-7	few	-	CSAQDAIGAYEQYF	TGCAGTGCCCAAGACGCCATTGGCGCCTACGAGCAGTACTTC
TRBV20-1	TRBJ2-5	-	TRBD2	CSAATSEGAGTQYF	TGCAGTGCTGCAACTAGCGAGGGTGCAGGGACCCAGTACTTC
TRBV4-1	TRBJ1-1	-	-	CASSQGSGGTEAFF	TGCGCCAGCAGCCAAGGATCGGGTGGCACTGAAGCTTTCTTT
TRBV12-5	TRBJ1-1	few	TRBD1	CASGTGQENTEAFF	TGTGCTAGTGGTACGGGACAGGAGAACACTGAAGCTTTCTTT
TRBV29-1	TRBJ1-1	-	-	CSVGGEPRVTEAFF	TGCAGCGTTGGAGGCGAACCCCGGGTTACTGAAGCTTTCTTT
TRBV28	TRBJ2-7	-	TRBD1	CASSFMTGGSYEQYF	TGTGCCAGCAGTTTTATGACAGGGGGCTCCTACGAGCAGTACTTC
TRBV5-6	TRBJ2-3	many	-	CASSLAGGADTQYF	TGCGCCAGCAGCTTGGCCGGGGGCGCAGATACGCAGTATTTT
TRBV7-9	TRBJ2-7	-	TRBD2	CASSATSGSMNEQYF	TGTGCCAGCAGCGCGACTAGCGGGAGCATGAACGAGCAGTACTTC
TRBV20-1	TRBJ2-5	few	TRBD2	CSARGGASQETQYF	TGCAGTGCCCGGGGGGGGGCGTCCCAAGAGACCCAGTACTTC
TRBV5-4	TRBJ2-5	few	TRBD1	CASSLGGGQGRETQYF	TGTGCCAGCAGCTTGGGGGGTGGACAGGGTAGGGAGACCCAGTACTTC
TRBV7-2	TRBJ2-7	-	TRBD2	CASSSGLARDEQYF	TGTGCCAGCAGCTCAGGACTAGCGAGAGACGAGCAGTACTTC
TRBV20-1	TRBJ2-3	few	-	CSAREGATSTDTQYF	TGCAGTGCTAGAGAGGGGGCTACTAGCACAGATACGCAGTATTTT
TRBV15	TRBJ1-1	-	-	CATSTKTGNTEAFF	TGTGCCACCAGCACTAAGACAGGGAACACTGAAGCTTTCTTT
TRBV5-1	TRBJ2-7	-	TRBD1	CASSQRTGEYEQYF	TGCGCCAGCAGCCAAAGGACAGGGGAGTACGAGCAGTACTTC
TRBV5-1	TRBJ2-2	-	TRBD1	CASSGRDRVTGELFF	TGCGCCAGCAGCGGCCGGGACAGGGTCACCGGGGAGCTGTTTTTT
TRBV5-1	TRBJ1-2	-	-	CASSLIRADYGYTF	TGCGCCAGCAGCTTGATTCGGGCTGACTATGGCTACACCTTC
TRBV28	TRBJ2-2	many	-	CASRQQTTLNTGELFF	TGTGCCAGCAGACAACAGACTACTCTGAACACCGGGGAGCTGTTTTTT
TRBV9	TRBJ2-3	few	TRBD2	CASSVEGLAGLTDTQYF	TGTGCCAGCAGCGTAGAGGGACTAGCGGGACTCACAGATACGCAGTATTTT
TRBV29-1	TRBJ2-1	-	-	CSVEERGASASEQFF	TGCAGCGTTGAAGAACGGGGCGCCAGCGCCAGCGAGCAGTTCTTC
TRBV11-2	TRBJ1-1	-	-	CASSLERGQAFF	TGTGCCAGCAGCTTAGAGAGAGGCCAAGCTTTCTTT
TRBV28	TRBJ1-5	-	TRBD1	CASSYSPLGTVGDSNQPQHF	TGTGCCAGCAGTTACTCGCCCCTCGGGACAGTTGGGGATAGCAATCAGCCCCAGCATTTT
TRBV29-1	TRBJ1-1	many	-	CSGAEGIEAFF	TGCAGCGGGGCAGAGGGTATCGAAGCTTTCTTT